A single sample gave rise to the 23 T cell receptor beta chains below, sequenced in a study of T-cell reconstitution after alpha-beta-depleted transplantation in children. Preparation of the TCRbeta library used unique molecular identifiers. One entry per CDR3 protein results from TCRdb running MiXCR on the PCR reads. Here the sample spans some 200,000 distinct CDR3 sequences, about 8.8% being singletons. The source material was PBMCs from the stem cell graft donor, sampled from the stem cell graft. Receptors were obtained from a human donor who donated a stem cell graft to a child with SCID.

This clonotype was counted at least ten times. The CDR3 spells CASSLWSGEQYF. Here the CDR3 DNA reads TGTGCCAGCAGCTTGTGGAGTGGCGAGCAGTACTTC. J is TRBJ2-7 and V is TRBV7-2; unclear D gene. CDR1 and CDR2 from the germline V gene are SGHTA and FQGNSA. This CDR3 is 12 amino acids long. Deletions cut 3 bases from V and 6 bases from J, with 9 bases between.

This chain links TRBV4-2 with TRBJ2-7; 8 nucleotides match TRBD2. CDR1 and CDR2 from the germline V gene are LGHNA and YNFKEQ. The CDR3 is made up of 17 amino acids. V trimming: 4 bases; J trimming: 2 bases; junction bases outside the gene matches: 13. CDR3 protein: CASSPGLVGFRTYEQYF. CDR3 in DNA: TGTGCCAGCAGCCCGGGACTAGTGGGCTTTCGGACCTACGAGCAGTACTTC.

This clonotype was detected many times. The chain carries TRBV20-1 and TRBJ2-3, with 8 bases aligning to TRBD2. The CDR3 spans 15 residues. V shed 6 bases, J shed 2 bases, and the junction held 10 bases outside the gene matches. Germline lookup yields CDR1 DFQATT and CDR2 SNEGSKA (reference sequence). For the CDR3, the DNA is TGCAGTGCGGCCCCCTCGCGGGGGGCCACAGATACGCAGTATTTT. Translation: CSAAPSRGATDTQYF.

This clonotype came up many times. The CDR3 nucleotides are TGCAGTCCAAGGGGGGTTAATGAGCAGTTCTTC. It yields the protein CSPRGVNEQFF. This chain links TRBV20-1 with TRBJ2-1, with D possibly called TRBD1 or TRBD2 (6 bases each). V shed 8 bases and J shed 7 bases, with 12 bases lying between them. Germline loops: CDR1 DFQATT, CDR2 SNEGSKA (reference sequence). The CDR3 covers 11 residues.

This clonotype was seen many times. The chain recombines TRBV5-5 with TRBJ2-1; D remains ambiguous. The CDR3 length is 12 residues. From germline, CDR1 is SGHKS and CDR2 YYEKEE (reference sequence). V lost 1 base, J lost 9 bases, and 8 bases lay in between. The CDR3 protein is CASSLLVTEQFF. The CDR3 nucleotides are TGTGCCAGCAGCTTGTTGGTGACTGAGCAGTTCTTC.

This clonotype was counted many times. The chain uses TRBV10-3 and TRBJ1-1, with 10 bases identical to TRBD1. After removal of 6 bases from V and 2 bases from J, the junction contained 3 bases not matched to a gene. The CDR3 length is 14 residues. Germline loops: CDR1 ENHRY, CDR2 SYGVKD. CDR3 sequence: CAIRGTGDNTEAFF. The DNA for the CDR3 is TGTGCCATCAGGGGGACAGGGGATAACACTGAAGCTTTCTTT.

This clonotype was detected many times. The CDR3 sequence: CASSPPGQGKNQPQHF. Written as DNA, the CDR3 is TGTGCCAGCAGCCCACCCGGACAGGGGAAGAATCAGCCCCAGCATTTT. V usage is TRBV5-5 and J usage is TRBJ1-5; 9 bases map to TRBD1. Germline loops: CDR1 SGHKS, CDR2 YYEKEE (reference sequence). The J segment lost 4 bases and the V segment lost 4 bases, leaving 9 bases of the junction unmatched. The CDR3 extends over 16 amino acids.

This clonotype has at least ten counts. The rearrangement joins TRBV24-1 to TRBJ2-1; D could derive from TRBD1 or TRBD2 (6 bases each). CDR3 size: 14 residues. V lost 6 bases and J lost 5, with 13 bases in between. Germline V CDR1 and CDR2: KGHDR, SFDVKD. CDR3 in DNA: TGTGCCACCAGTTTAGGGGGGTCAGACAATGAGCAGTTCTTC. The encoded protein is CATSLGGSDNEQFF.

This clonotype was recorded at least ten times. V usage is TRBV4-1 and J usage is TRBJ2-7; D gene ambiguous. The germline V and J ends were trimmed by 0 bases and 4 bases, with 16 bases remaining between them. This CDR3 contains 16 residues. Germline V lookup: CDR1 MGHRA, CDR2 YSYEKL. CDR3: CASSQDPRSQIYEQYF. The CDR3 DNA follows: TGCGCCAGCAGCCAAGATCCCAGATCCCAAATTTACGAGCAGTACTTC.

Ten or more counts support this clonotype. The V gene is TRBV5-6, the J gene TRBJ2-5; D could derive from TRBD1 or TRBD2 (6 bases each). This CDR3 has 15 residues. The germline CDR1 and CDR2 sequences are SGHDT and YYEEEE. The V and J ends lost 1 base and 5 bases respectively, with 15 bases between them. CDR3 region: CASSLMPGGSETQYF. The CDR3 coding sequence is TGTGCCAGCAGCTTGATGCCCGGGGGCAGTGAGACCCAGTACTTC.

There are many counts of this clonotype. V usage is TRBV20-1 and J usage is TRBJ1-3; 8 positions match TRBD1. This CDR3 spans 13 amino acids. V dropped 3 bases and J dropped 8; count of bases not matched to a gene: 6. Germline V gene data show CDR1 as DFQATT and CDR2 as SNEGSKA (reference sequence). The CDR3 region is CSASRGQGHTIYF. The CDR3 DNA follows: TGCAGTGCTAGTAGAGGACAGGGCCACACCATATATTTT.

This clonotype was counted many times. This chain links TRBV5-6 with TRBJ1-1, with 9 bases identical to TRBD1. After removal of 3 bases from V and 5 bases from J, the junction contained 5 bases not matched to a gene. The germline CDR1 and CDR2 sequences are SGHDT and YYEEEE. This CDR3 has 14 residues. The chain's CDR3 is CASSWGQGVTEAFF. The CDR3 bases are TGTGCCAGCAGCTGGGGACAGGGTGTAACTGAAGCTTTCTTT.

The table lists this clonotype with many counts. The V call is TRBV6-5, the J call TRBJ1-1, with TRBD1 matching 7 bases. The trim removed 4 bases at V and 1 base at J, leaving 6 bases unmatched. Germline loops: CDR1 MNHEY, CDR2 SVGAGI. The CDR3 covers 15 residues. The CDR3 DNA reads TGTGCCAGCAGTTTCGGACAGGTCTGGAACACTGAAGCTTTCTTT. As protein: CASSFGQVWNTEAFF.

Of note for this clonotype: Relative to the germline gene, one junction end is altered; a read error may explain this. The rearrangement uses TRBV7-2 and TRBJ2-7, with 16 bases aligning to TRBD2. Germline CDR1 reads SGHTA; CDR2 reads FQGNSA. The CDR3 contains 17 residues. The CDR3 DNA reads TGTGCCGGCAGCTTAGTTGGGACTAGCGGGGGGGCCGACGAGCAGTACTTC. It translates to CAGSLVGTSGGADEQYF.

This clonotype was picked up a small number of times. This sequence joins TRBV27 and TRBJ2-6; D gene unclear. The CDR3 has 16 amino acids. CDR1 is MNHEY, CDR2 SMNVEV, per germline (reference sequence). V dropped 3 bases and J dropped 0 bases, with 9 bases sitting between them. The CDR3: CASSFGPGSGANVLTF. The CDR3 DNA is TGTGCCAGCAGTTTTGGGCCCGGCTCTGGGGCCAACGTCCTGACTTTC.

The rearrangement links TRBV12-3 or TRBV12-4 to TRBJ2-1, with D possibly TRBD2 on 5 matching bases. The CDR3 is 14 residues long. V lost 3 bases and J 3 bases, leaving 9 bases between the germline ends. The CDR3 DNA is TGTGCCAGCAGTTTTTTAGGGAGCTACAATGAGCAGTTCTTC. It encodes CASSFLGSYNEQFF.

This clonotype was seen a handful of times. The rearrangement joins TRBV20-1 to TRBJ1-3, with a tentative D call TRBD1 (5 bases). Trimming removed 2 bases from V and 2 bases from J, with 7 bases in between. Germline V lookup: CDR1 DFQATT, CDR2 SNEGSKA (reference sequence). This CDR3 has 13 residues. The CDR3 region is CSARLGPGNTIYF. In DNA, the CDR3 is TGCAGTGCTAGATTGGGACCTGGAAACACCATATATTTT.

This clonotype showed up many times. This rearrangement joins TRBV27 to TRBJ1-2; D is perhaps TRBD1 (6 bases). The CDR3 has 15 residues. Germline assignment: CDR1 MNHEY and CDR2 SMNVEV (reference sequence). V lost 2 bases to trimming and J lost 3 bases, with 13 bases between them. The CDR3: CASSLRGAGDYGYTF. The DNA for the CDR3 is TGTGCCAGCAGTTTAAGGGGGGCGGGTGACTATGGCTACACCTTC.

This clonotype was picked up many times. The chain links TRBV5-1 to TRBJ2-5, with D possibly being TRBD1 or TRBD2 (5 bases each). The V gene lost 2 bases and the J gene lost 4 bases, with 9 bases spanning the gap. This CDR3 is built from 13 residues. Germline CDR1 is SGHRS and CDR2 is YFSETQ. The CDR3 sequence is CASSFGARETQYF. The DNA for the CDR3 is TGCGCCAGCAGCTTCGGGGCGCGAGAGACCCAGTACTTC.

This clonotype showed up many times. This chain links TRBV12-3 or TRBV12-4 with TRBJ1-5; no firm D call. V lost 6 bases and J 0 bases, leaving 6 bases between the germline ends. The CDR3 is 13 residues long. CDR3 amino acids: CASRGYSNQPQHF. Written as DNA, the CDR3 is TGTGCCAGCAGGGGGTATAGCAATCAGCCCCAGCATTTT.

This clonotype was detected many times. The chain recombines TRBV5-5 with TRBJ2-3; weak D call: TRBD1 (5 bases). The CDR3 contains 14 residues. Germline V gene lookup returns CDR1 SGHKS and CDR2 YYEKEE (reference sequence). The V end was cut by 0 bases, the J end by 5 bases, with 10 bases between. The CDR3 protein is CASSLEGLRDTQYF. CDR3 bases: TGTGCCAGCAGCTTGGAGGGGCTGAGAGATACGCAGTATTTT.

This clonotype was counted at least ten times. The rearrangement uses TRBV20-1 and TRBJ2-7; weak D call: TRBD1 (6 bases). Between the trimmed V and J ends, which lost 5 bases and 0 bases, there was a span of 14 bases. The germline V gene has CDR1 DFQATT and CDR2 SNEGSKA (reference sequence). CDR3 length equals 14 residues. DNA for the CDR3: TGCAGTGCTCCTGAAGGGGGAGTCTCCTACGAGCAGTACTTC. Translated, it gives CSAPEGGVSYEQYF.

The sample holds many counts of this clonotype. The chain uses TRBV10-3 and TRBJ1-4; D is undetermined. The CDR3 totals 12 residues. Trimming removed 2 bases from V and 5 bases from J, with 3 bases in between. In germline, CDR1 is ENHRY, CDR2 SYGVKD. This chain's CDR3 is CAISEENEKLFF. The DNA of the CDR3 is TGTGCCATCAGTGAGGAAAATGAAAAACTGTTTTTT.